This T cell receptor beta chain was profiled in a study of shared clonotypes between healthy human individuals. The germline gives CDR1 SGDLS, CDR2 YYNGEE. CDR3 size: 13 residues. Trimming left V 1 base short and J 4 bases short, with 6 bases between. Authors' analysis steps: ImmunoSEQ junction-only sequences lacked quality scores, so their filtering differed. Sequencing was performed with immunoSEQ multiplex PCR; in TCRdb, only in-frame clones are kept and a portion is missing. Clone size and V and J calls were adopted from that table, with D and trimming inferred from the DNA. The sample yields more than 1.2 million clones, approximately 98.5% seen once. Findings and limits, study-wide: Relative to memory subsets, naive subsets generally showed larger estimated richness. The donor pool, a small one, limited the genetic and exposure-history diversity represented.

Turning to this clone: The antigen is unknown.

This clonotype originated in a young man in good health. The sequenced material came from naive CD4+ T cells sorted from blood. Specified subset: CD45RA+ positively selected. The chain uses TRBV9 and TRBJ2-1; D remains ambiguous. Here the CDR3 DNA reads TGTGCCAGCAGCGTATCCACGTACAATGAGCAGTTCTTC. Protein: CASSVSTYNEQFF.